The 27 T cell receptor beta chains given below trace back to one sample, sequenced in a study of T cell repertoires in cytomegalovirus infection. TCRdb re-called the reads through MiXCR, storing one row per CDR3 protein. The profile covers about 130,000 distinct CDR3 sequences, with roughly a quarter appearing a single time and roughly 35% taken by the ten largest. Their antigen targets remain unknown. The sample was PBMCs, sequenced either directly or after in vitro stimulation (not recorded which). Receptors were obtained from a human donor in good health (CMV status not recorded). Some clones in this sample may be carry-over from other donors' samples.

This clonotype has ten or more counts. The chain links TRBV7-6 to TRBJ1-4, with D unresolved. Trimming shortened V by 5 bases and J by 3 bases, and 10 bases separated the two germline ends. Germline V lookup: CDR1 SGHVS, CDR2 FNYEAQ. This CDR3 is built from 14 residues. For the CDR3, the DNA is TGTGCCAGCAGCCTGAGCACCTCTAATGAAAAACTGTTTTTT. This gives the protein CASSLSTSNEKLFF. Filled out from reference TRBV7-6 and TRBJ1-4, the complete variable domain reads GAGVSQSPRYKVTKRGQDVALRCDPISGHVSLYWYRQALGQGPEFLTYFNYEAQQDKSGLPNDRFSAERPEGSISTLTIQRTEQRDSAMYRCASSLSTSNEKLFFGSGTQLSVL.

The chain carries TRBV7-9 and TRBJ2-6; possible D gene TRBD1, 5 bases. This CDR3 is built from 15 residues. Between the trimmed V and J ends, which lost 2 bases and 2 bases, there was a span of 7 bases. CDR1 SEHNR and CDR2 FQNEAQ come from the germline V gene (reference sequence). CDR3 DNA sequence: TGTGCCAGCAGCTTAATAGGGGCTGGGGCCAACGTCCTGACTTTC. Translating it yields CASSLIGAGANVLTF.

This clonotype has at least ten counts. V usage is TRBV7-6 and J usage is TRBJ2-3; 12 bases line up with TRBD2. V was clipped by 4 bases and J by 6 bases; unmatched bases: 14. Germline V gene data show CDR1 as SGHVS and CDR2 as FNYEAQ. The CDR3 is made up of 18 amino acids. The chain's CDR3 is CASSSQALAGGPGDTQYF. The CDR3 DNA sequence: TGTGCCAGCAGCTCCCAAGCCCTAGCGGGAGGGCCCGGTGATACGCAGTATTTT.

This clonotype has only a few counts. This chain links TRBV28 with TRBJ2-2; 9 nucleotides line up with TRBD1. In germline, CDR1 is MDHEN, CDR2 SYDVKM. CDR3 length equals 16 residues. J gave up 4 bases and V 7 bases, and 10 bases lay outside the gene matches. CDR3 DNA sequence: TGTGCCAGCACCCACCCGAGGACAGGGGCCACCGGGGAGCTGTTTTTT. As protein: CASTHPRTGATGELFF.

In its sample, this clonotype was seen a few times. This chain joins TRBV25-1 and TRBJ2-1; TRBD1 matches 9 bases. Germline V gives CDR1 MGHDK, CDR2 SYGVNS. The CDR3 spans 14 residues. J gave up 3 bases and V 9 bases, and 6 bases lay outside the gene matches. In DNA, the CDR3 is TGTGCCAGGACAACAGGGGGCTTCTACAATGAGCAGTTCTTC. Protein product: CARTTGGFYNEQFF.

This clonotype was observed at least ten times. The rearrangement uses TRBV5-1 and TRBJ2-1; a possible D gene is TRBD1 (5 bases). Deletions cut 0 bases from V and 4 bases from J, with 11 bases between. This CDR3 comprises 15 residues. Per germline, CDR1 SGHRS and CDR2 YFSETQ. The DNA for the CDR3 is TGCGCCAGCAGCTTGGAATTCGGACAATACAATGAGCAGTTCTTC. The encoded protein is CASSLEFGQYNEQFF.

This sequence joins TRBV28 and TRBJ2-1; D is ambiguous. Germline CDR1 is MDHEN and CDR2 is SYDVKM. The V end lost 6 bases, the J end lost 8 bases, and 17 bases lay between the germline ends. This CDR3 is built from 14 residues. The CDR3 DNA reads TGTGCCAGCAGCAATACAATTAACAGATATGAGCAGTTCTTC. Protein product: CASSNTINRYEQFF. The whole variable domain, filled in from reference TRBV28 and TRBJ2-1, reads DVKVTQSSRYLVKRTGEKVFLECVQDMDHENMFWYRQDPGLGLRLIYFSYDVKMKEKGDIPEGYSVSREKKERFSLILESASTNQTSMYLCASSNTINRYEQFFGPGTRLTVL.

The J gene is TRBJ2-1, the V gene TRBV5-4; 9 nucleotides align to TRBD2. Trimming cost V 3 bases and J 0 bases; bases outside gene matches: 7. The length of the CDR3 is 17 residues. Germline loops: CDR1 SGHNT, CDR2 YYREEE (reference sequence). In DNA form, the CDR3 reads TGTGCCAGCAGCTCTCTAGCGGGACAGAGCTCCTACAATGAGCAGTTCTTC. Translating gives CASSSLAGQSSYNEQFF.

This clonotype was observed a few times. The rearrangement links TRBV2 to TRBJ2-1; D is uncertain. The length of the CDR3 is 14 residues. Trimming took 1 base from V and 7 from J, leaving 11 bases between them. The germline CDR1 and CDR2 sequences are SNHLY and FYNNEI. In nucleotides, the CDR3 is TGTGCCAGCAGTGAAGAGGCATTGGGAAATGAGCAGTTCTTC. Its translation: CASSEEALGNEQFF.

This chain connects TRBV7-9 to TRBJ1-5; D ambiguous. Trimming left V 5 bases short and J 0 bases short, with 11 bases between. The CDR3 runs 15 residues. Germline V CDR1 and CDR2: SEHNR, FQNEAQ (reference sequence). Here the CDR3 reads CASSQGINSNQPQHF. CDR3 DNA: TGTGCCAGCAGCCAAGGCATTAATAGCAATCAGCCCCAGCATTTT.

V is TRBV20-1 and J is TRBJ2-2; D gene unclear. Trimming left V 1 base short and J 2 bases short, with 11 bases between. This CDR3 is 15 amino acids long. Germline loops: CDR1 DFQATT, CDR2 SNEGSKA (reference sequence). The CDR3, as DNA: TGCAGTGCTAGAGGTCGAATTGATAACACCGGGGAGCTGTTTTTT. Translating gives CSARGRIDNTGELFF.

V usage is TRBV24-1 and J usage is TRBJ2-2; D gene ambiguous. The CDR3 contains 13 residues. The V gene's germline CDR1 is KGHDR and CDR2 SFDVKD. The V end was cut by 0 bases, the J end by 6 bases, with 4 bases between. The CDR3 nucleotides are TGTGCCACCAGTGATTTGGGTTCCGGGGAGCTGTTTTTT. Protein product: CATSDLGSGELFF.

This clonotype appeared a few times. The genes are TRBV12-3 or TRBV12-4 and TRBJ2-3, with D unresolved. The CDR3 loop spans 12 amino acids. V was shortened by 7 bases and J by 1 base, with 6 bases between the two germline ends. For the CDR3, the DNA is TGTGCCAGCAAGGTCGGCACAGATACGCAGTATTTT. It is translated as CASKVGTDTQYF.

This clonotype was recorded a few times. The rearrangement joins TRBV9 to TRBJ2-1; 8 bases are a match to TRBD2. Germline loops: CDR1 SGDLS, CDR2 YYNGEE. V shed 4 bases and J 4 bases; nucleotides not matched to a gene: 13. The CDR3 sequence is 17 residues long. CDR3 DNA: TGTGCCAGCAGCCTTCGGGGGGGTGGGGCCGGATACAATGAGCAGTTCTTC. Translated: CASSLRGGGAGYNEQFF.

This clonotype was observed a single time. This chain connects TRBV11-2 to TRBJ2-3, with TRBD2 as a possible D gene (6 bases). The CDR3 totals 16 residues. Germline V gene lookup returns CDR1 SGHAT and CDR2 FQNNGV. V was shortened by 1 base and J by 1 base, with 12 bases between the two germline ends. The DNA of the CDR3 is TGTGCCAGCAGCTTAGGGGACTTGGTCCGCACAGATACGCAGTATTTT. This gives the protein CASSLGDLVRTDTQYF.

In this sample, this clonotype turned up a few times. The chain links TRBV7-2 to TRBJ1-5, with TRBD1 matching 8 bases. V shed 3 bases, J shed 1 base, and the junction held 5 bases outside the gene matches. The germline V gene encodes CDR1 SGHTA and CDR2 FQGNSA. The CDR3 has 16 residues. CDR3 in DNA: TGTGCCAGCAGCTTGACAGGGGTCTTCAGCAATCAGCCCCAGCATTTT. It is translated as CASSLTGVFSNQPQHF.

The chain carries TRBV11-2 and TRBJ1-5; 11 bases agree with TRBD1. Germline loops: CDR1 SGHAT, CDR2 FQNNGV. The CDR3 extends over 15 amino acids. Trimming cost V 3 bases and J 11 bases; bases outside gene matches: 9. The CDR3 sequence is CASSLDPGQGETQHF. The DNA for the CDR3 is TGTGCCAGCAGCTTGGATCCGGGACAGGGGGAGACCCAGCATTTT.

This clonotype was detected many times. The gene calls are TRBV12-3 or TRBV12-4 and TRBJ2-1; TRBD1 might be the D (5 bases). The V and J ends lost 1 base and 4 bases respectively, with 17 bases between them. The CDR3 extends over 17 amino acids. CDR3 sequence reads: CASSLGGRLGAYNEQFF. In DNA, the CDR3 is TGTGCCAGCAGTTTAGGGGGCCGCTTAGGAGCATACAATGAGCAGTTCTTC.

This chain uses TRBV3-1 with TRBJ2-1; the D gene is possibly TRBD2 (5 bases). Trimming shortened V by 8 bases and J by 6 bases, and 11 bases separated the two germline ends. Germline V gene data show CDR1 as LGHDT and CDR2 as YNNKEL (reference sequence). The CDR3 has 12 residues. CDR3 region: CASLGEGNEQFF. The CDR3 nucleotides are TGTGCCAGCCTGGGCGAGGGCAATGAGCAGTTCTTC.

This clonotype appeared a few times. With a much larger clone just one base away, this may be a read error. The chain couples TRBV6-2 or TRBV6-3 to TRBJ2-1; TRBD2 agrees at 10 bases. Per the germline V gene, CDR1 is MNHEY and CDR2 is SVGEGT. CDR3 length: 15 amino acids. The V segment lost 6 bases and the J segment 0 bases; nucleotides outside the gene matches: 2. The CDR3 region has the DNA TGTGCCAGCAGACCTAGCGGGAGCTCCTACAATGAGCAGTTCTTC. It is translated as CASRPSGSSYNEQFF.

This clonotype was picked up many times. The DNA for the CDR3 is TGTGCCAGCTCACCTTGGACTAGCGGGCCCACAGATACGCAGTATTTT. Protein: CASSPWTSGPTDTQYF. The genes are TRBV18 and TRBJ2-3; 11 bases fit TRBD2. Per the germline V gene, CDR1 is KGHSH and CDR2 is LQKENI. J gave up 2 bases and V 3 bases, and 4 bases lay outside the gene matches. The CDR3 sequence is 16 residues long.

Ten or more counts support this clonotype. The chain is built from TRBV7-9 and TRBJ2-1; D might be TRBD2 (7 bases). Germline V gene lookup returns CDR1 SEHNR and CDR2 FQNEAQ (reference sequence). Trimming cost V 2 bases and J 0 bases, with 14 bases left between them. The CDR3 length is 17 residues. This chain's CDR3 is CASSLWGGLSSYNEQFF. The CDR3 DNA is TGTGCCAGCAGCTTATGGGGGGGGCTGAGCTCCTACAATGAGCAGTTCTTC.

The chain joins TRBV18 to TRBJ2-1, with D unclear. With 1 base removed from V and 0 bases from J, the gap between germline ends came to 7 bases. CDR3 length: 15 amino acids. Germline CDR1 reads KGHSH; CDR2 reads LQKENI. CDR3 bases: TGTGCCAGCTCACCACGCCCCCGCTCCTACAATGAGCAGTTCTTC. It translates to CASSPRPRSYNEQFF.

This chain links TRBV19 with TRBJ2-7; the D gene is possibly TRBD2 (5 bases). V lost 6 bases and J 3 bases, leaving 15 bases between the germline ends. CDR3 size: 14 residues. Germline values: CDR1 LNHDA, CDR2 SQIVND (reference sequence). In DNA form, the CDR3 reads TGTGCCAGTAGCCCCTTGAGGGAAAGCTACGAGCAGTACTTC. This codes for CASSPLRESYEQYF.

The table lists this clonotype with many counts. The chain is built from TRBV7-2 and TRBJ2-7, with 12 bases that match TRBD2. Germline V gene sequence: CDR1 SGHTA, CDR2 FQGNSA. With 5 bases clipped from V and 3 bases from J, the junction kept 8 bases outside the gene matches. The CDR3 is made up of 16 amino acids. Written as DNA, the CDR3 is TGTGCCAGCAGCCTAACCGGACTAGCGGGAAGCTACGAGCAGTACTTC. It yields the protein CASSLTGLAGSYEQYF.

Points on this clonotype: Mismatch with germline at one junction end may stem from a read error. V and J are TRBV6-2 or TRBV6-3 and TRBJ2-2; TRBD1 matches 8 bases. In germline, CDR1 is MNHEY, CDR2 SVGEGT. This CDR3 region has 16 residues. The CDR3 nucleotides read TGTGCCAGCAGTTACCCGCAGGGGGCCGGCACCGGGGAGCAGTTTTTT. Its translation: CASSYPQGAGTGEQFF.

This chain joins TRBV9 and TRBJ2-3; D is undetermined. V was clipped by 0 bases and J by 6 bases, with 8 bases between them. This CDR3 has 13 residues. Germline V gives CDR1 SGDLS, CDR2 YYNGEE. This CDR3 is CASSVVNSDTQYF. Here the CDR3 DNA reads TGTGCCAGCAGCGTAGTGAACTCCGATACGCAGTATTTT.